Listed below are T cell receptor beta chains from one sample, sequenced in a study of post-analysis software for immune sequencing data. TCRdb analysed the PCR reads with MiXCR anew, one entry per CDR3 protein. The sample comprises roughly 730,000 distinct CDR3 sequences, roughly 27% of which are singletons, and about 0.5% rests with the top ten. Sequenced material: blood. These receptor sequences come from a girl aged 10 to 17 with multiple sclerosis. The CDR3 runs from the conserved cysteine through the conserved F or W. D genes are given only for firm matches. A row's size may be missing; if present it is once, few, many or a size class.

v_call,j_call,clone_size,d_call,cdr3_nt,cdr3_aa
TRBV6-6,TRBJ2-1,-,TRBD2,TGTGCCAGCAGTTACTCCGGGACTAGCGGGTATGAGCAGTTCTTC,CASSYSGTSGYEQFF
TRBV20-1,TRBJ2-7,-,TRBD1,TGCAGTGCTGAGCCGGGACAGGGGACCTACGAGCAGTACTTC,CSAEPGQGTYEQYF
TRBV5-1,TRBJ2-7,few,TRBD1,TGCGCCAGCAGCTCCGGCGGGACAGGCTCCTACGAGCAGTACTTC,CASSSGGTGSYEQYF
TRBV9,TRBJ2-7,-,-,TGTGCCAGCAGCCCCCCCAACTCCTACGAGCAGTACTTC,CASSPPNSYEQYF
TRBV5-1,TRBJ2-3,many,TRBD1,TGTGCCAGCAGTTTACAGGGGGCTAGCACAGATACGCAGTATTTT,CASSLQGASTDTQYF
TRBV7-8,TRBJ2-6,-,-,TGTGCCAGCAGCTTAGCTAATTCCGCATCTGGGGCCAACGTCCTGACTTTC,CASSLANSASGANVLTF
TRBV10-3,TRBJ1-5,-,-,TGTGCCATCAGCCTCACAGGGTATCAGCCCCAGCATTTT,CAISLTGYQPQHF
TRBV5-6,TRBJ1-2,-,TRBD1,TGTGCCACCATGACAGGGAGGAACTATGGCTACACCTTC,CATMTGRNYGYTF
TRBV6-2/TRBV6-3,TRBJ2-2,few,-,TGTGCCAGCAGTTACTTCCAGTCCGGGGAGCTGTTTTTT,CASSYFQSGELFF
TRBV4-3,TRBJ2-7,-,-,TGCGCCAGCAGCCATCATGGGTCCTCCTACGAGCAGTACTTC,CASSHHGSSYEQYF
TRBV7-2,TRBJ2-5,-,-,TGTGCCAGCACCCCATCAGGGGCTGGGGAGCAGTACTTC,CASTPSGAGEQYF
TRBV7-9,TRBJ2-7,few,TRBD1,TGTGCCAGCAGCTTACTGACAGGGTCGGACGAGCAGTACTTC,CASSLLTGSDEQYF